The entry below gives a single T cell receptor beta chain sequence along with its context. Antigen: not known. The data originate from a study of OX40 agonist ivuxolimab in advanced cancers. Study findings and constraints: Dose levels from 0.1 to 3.0 mg/kg saw CD4+ and CD8+ blood T cells expand clonally by week 6. Among the lowest peripheral clonal expansion occurred in 0.1-3.0 mg/kg partial responders.

Germline CDR1 is SGHVS and CDR2 is FNYEAQ. The length of the CDR3 is 15 residues. V gave up 5 bases and J gave up 0 bases; unmatched junction bases: 4. TCRdb's table, derived via immunoSEQ multiplex PCR, lists solely in-frame clones and lacks some. The repertoire holds tens of thousands of clones, with roughly 89% as singletons. This specimen was CD4+ or CD8+ T cells sorted from blood, taken in a trial of the OX40 agonist ivuxolimab. This TCR was recovered from an adult with an advanced solid tumor such as melanoma, head and neck, liver or kidney cancer. The chain is built from TRBV7-6 and TRBJ2-3, with 8 bases that match TRBD2. CDR3 sequence: CASSRRGGSTDTQYF. The CDR3 DNA is TGTGCCAGCAGCCGCCGGGGGGGGAGCACAGATACGCAGTATTTT. The entire variable domain, with the rest obtained from reference TRBV7-6 and TRBJ2-3, is as follows: GAGVSQSPRYKVTKRGQDVALRCDPISGHVSLYWYRQALGQGPEFLTYFNYEAQQDKSGLPNDRFSAERPEGSISTLTIQRTEQRDSAMYRCASSRRGGSTDTQYFGPGTRLTVL.